This TCR beta chain derives from a study of cytomegalovirus exposure and HLA in healthy donors. Study-level background: Earlier results showed approximately 120 million unique TCR beta sequences derived from approximately 180 million T cells.

Trimming removed 6 bases from V and 4 bases from J; junction bases left unmatched: 8. From germline, CDR1 is SNHLY and CDR2 FYNNEI. The CDR3 is 14 residues long. Study observations and caveats: Cytomegalovirus association was assigned to 150 to 200 TCR beta chains.

Primers included in the PCR were 60 Vbeta and 13 Jbeta primers. How the authors handled the data: Roughly 80 million unique TCR beta chains, around 10 million of them shared, were counted by a later analysis. Profiling relied on immunoSEQ multiplex PCR, and the TCRdb table lists in-frame clones only, not all of them. Clonal size and the V and J genes are those of that table, whereas D and trimming came from the DNA. The sample records about 85,000 clones, 75% to 90% being singletons. To note about this clone: Its specificity is unknown.

Sequencing input: PBMCs. This chain connects TRBV2 to TRBJ2-5, with 7 bases matching TRBD2. The receptor's source is a middle-aged man in good health and CMV-seropositive. The CDR3 sequence is CASRDRDYPETQYF. DNA of the CDR3: TGTGCCAGCAGAGACCGGGACTACCCAGAGACCCAGTACTTC.